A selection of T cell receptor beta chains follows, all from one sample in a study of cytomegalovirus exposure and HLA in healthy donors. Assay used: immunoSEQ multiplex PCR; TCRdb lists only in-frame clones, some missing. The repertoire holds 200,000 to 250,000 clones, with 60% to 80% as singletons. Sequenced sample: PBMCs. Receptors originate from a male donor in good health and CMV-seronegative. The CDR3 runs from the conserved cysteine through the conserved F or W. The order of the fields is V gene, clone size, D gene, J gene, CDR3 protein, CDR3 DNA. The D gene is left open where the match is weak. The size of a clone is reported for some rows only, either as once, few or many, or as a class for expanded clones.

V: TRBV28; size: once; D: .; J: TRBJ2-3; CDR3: CASTTQGTDTQYF; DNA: TGTGCCAGCACCACCCAGGGGACCGATACGCAGTATTTT
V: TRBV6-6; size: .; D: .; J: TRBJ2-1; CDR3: CASTDSGVRDEQFF; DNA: TGTGCCAGCACCGACTCCGGGGTTAGAGATGAGCAGTTCTTC
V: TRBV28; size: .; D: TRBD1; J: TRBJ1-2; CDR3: CASSAQGGNYGYTF; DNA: TGTGCCAGCAGTGCTCAGGGGGGTAACTATGGCTACACCTTC
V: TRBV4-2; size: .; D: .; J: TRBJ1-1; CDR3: CASSQDSRQFTEAFF; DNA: TGTGCCAGCAGCCAAGATTCGAGACAGTTCACTGAAGCTTTCTTT
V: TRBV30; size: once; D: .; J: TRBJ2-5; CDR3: CAWTGEQETQYF; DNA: TGTGCCTGGACAGGGGAGCAAGAGACCCAGTACTTC
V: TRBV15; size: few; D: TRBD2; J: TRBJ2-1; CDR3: CATSRLAGVSYNEQFF; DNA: TGTGCCACCAGCAGACTAGCGGGAGTCTCATACAATGAGCAGTTCTTC
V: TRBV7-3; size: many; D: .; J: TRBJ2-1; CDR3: CASSFSPGGQATNEQFF; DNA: TGTGCCAGCAGCTTCTCCCCGGGGGGCCAGGCAACTAATGAGCAGTTCTTC
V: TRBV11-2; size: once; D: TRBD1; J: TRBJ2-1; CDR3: CASSFDRGQYNEQFF; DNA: TGTGCCAGCAGCTTCGACAGGGGGCAATACAATGAGCAGTTCTTC
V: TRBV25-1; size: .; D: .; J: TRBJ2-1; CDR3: CASSVTREQFF; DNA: TGTGCCAGCAGTGTGACTAGGGAGCAGTTCTTC
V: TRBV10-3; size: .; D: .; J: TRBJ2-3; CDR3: CAISEYIRGTDTQYF; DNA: TGTGCCATCAGTGAGTATATCCGGGGCACAGATACGCAGTATTTT
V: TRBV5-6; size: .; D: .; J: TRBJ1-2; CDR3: CASSPGNYGYTF; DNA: TGTGCCAGCAGCCCGGGTAACTATGGCTACACCTTC
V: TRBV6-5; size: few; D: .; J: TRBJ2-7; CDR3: CASSRGLHYEQYF; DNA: TGTGCCAGCAGTCGGGGACTCCACTACGAGCAGTACTTC
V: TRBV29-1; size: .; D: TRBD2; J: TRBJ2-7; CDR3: CSVEGPSIAGGRGEQYF; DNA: TGCAGCGTTGAAGGACCGTCAATAGCGGGAGGGAGGGGCGAGCAGTACTTC
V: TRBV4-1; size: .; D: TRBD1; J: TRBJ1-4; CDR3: CASSPGTGNEKLFF; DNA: TGCGCCAGCAGCCCCGGGACAGGAAATGAAAAACTGTTTTTT
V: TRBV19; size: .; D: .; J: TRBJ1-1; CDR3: CASTMIGGSGTEAFF; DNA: TGTGCCAGTACCATGATCGGGGGTTCGGGCACTGAAGCTTTCTTT
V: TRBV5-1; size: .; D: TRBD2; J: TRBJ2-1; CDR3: CASSLELARNEQFF; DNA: TGCGCCAGCAGCTTGGAACTAGCGAGGAATGAGCAGTTCTTC
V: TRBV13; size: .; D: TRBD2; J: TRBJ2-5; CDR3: CASSLRLAGDGETQYF; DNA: TGTGCCAGCAGCCTCCGACTAGCGGGAGACGGGGAGACCCAGTACTTC
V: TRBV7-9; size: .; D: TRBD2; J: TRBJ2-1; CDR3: CASSLEGLASYEQFF; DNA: TGTGCCAGCAGCTTAGAGGGACTAGCGAGCTATGAGCAGTTCTTC
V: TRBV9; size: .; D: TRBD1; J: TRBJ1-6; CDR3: CASSGQGVYSPLHF; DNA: TGTGCCAGCAGCGGACAGGGGGTTTATTCACCCCTCCACTTT